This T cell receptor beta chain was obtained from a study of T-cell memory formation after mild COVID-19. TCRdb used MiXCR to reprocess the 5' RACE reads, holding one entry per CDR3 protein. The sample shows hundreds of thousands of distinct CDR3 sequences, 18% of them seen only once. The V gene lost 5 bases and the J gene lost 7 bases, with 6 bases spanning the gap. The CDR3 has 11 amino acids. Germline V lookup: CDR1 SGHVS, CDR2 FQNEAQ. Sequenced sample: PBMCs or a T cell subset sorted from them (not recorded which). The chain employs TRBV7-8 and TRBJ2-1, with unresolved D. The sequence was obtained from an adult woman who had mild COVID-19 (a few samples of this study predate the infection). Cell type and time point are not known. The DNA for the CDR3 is TGTGCCAGCAGCGTTAAGAATGAGCAGTTCTTC. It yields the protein CASSVKNEQFF. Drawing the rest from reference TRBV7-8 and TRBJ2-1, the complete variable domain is GAGVSQSPRYKVAKRGQDVALRCDPISGHVSLFWYQQALGQGPEFLTYFQNEAQLDKSGLPSDRFFAERPEGSVSTLKIQRTQQEDSAVYLCASSVKNEQFFGPGTRLTVL.